This T cell receptor (beta chain) was sequenced during a study of metastatic and nonmetastatic thyroid tumors. No patient had received any treatment before thyroid surgery. As handled by the study authors: Clinicopathological groups of papillary thyroid cancer showed CDR3 differences that were used to build a distant-metastasis classifier. TCRdb reanalyzed the PCR reads via MiXCR. The V and J calls and clone size are TCRdb's, not the authors'. This sample has more than 25,000 clones, with 7.4% found just once. This clone was seen repeatedly, ten times or more. The source of this sequence is a female donor with papillary thyroid cancer or a benign thyroid nodule (not recorded which). Some clones in this sample may be carry-over from other donors' samples. The sample taken for sequencing was blood.

CDR3 region: CASRMAGSGDQNIQYF. For the CDR3, the DNA is TGTGCCAGCCGGATGGCGGGGTCGGGGGATCAAAACATTCAGTACTTC. V gene TRBV6-1 combines with J gene TRBJ2-4; TRBD2 is a possible D gene (6 bases). Trimming left V 8 bases short and J 5 bases short, with 22 bases between. The CDR3 has 16 residues. The germline V gene has CDR1 MNHNS and CDR2 SASEGT.